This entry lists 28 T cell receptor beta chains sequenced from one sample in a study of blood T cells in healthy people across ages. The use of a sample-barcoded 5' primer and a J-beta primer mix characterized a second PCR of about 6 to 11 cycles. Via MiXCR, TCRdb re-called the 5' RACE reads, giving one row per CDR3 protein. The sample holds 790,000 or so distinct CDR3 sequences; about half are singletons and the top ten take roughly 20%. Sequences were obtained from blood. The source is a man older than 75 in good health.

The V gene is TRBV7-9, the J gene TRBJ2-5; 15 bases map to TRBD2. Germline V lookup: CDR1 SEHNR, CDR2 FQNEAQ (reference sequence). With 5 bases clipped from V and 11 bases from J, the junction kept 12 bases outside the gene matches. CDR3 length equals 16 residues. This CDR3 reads CASSPRTSGRATEQYF. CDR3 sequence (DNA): TGTGCCAGCAGCCCCCGGACTAGCGGGAGGGCCACAGAGCAGTACTTC.

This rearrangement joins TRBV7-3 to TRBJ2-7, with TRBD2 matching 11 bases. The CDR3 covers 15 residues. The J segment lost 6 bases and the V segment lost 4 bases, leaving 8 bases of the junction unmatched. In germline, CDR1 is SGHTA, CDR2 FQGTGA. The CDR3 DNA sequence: TGTGCCAGCAGCTCCTTAGCGGGAGGGCCGGGCGAGCAGTACTTC. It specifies CASSSLAGGPGEQYF. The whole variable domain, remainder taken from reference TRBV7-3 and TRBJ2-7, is GAGVSQTPSNKVTEKGKYVELRCDPISGHTALYWYRQSLGQGPEFLIYFQGTGAADDSGLPNDRFFAVRPEGSVSTLKIQRTERGDSAVYLCASSSLAGGPGEQYFGPGTRLTVT.

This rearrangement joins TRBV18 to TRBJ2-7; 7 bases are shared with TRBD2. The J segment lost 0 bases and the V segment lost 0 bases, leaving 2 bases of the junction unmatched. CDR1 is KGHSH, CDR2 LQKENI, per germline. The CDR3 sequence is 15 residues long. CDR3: CASSPPGGSSYEQYF. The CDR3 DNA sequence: TGTGCCAGCTCACCACCAGGCGGGAGCTCCTACGAGCAGTACTTC.

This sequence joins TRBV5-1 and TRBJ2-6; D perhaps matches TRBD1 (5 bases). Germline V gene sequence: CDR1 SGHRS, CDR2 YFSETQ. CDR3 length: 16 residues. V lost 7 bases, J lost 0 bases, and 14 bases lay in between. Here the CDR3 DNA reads TGCGCCAGCGGCGTGCTAGGGGCCTCTGGGGCCAACGTCCTGACTTTC. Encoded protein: CASGVLGASGANVLTF. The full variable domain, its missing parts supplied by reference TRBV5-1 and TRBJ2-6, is KAGVTQTPRYLIKTRGQQVTLSCSPISGHRSVSWYQQTPGQGLQFLFEYFSETQRNKGNFPGRFSGRQFSNSRSEMNVSTLELGDSALYLCASGVLGASGANVLTFGAGSRLTVL.

CDR3 DNA sequence: TGTGCCAGCATGGACAGAGCTAATGAAAAACTGTTTTTT. Translation: CASMDRANEKLFF. The rearrangement joins TRBV12-3 or TRBV12-4 to TRBJ1-4, with a tentative D call TRBD1 (6 bases). This CDR3 has 13 residues. V lost 7 bases and J 3 bases, leaving 9 bases between the germline ends.

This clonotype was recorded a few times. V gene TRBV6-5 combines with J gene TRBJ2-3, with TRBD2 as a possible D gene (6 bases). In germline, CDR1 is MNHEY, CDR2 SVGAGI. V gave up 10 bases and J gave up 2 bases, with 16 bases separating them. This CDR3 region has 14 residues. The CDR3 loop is CATVADSSTDTQYF. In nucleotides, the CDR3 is TGTGCCACCGTAGCGGATTCCTCCACAGATACGCAGTATTTT.

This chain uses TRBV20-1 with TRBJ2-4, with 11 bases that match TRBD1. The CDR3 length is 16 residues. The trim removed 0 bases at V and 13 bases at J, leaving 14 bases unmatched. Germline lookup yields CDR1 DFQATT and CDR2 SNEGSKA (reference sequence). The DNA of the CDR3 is TGCAGTGCTAGAGATCGGGGGACAGGGGGAATGTGGGAGCAGTACTTC. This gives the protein CSARDRGTGGMWEQYF.

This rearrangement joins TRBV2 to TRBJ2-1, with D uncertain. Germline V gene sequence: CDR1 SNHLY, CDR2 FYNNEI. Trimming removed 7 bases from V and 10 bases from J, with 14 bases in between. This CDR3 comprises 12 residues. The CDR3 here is CASKRASPEQFF. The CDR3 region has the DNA TGTGCCAGCAAAAGGGCATCTCCCGAGCAGTTCTTC.

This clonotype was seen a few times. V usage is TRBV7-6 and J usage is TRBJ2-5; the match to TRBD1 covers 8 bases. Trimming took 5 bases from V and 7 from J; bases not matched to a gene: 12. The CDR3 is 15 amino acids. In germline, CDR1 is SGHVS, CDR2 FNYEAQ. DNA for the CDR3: TGTGCCAGCAGCCTTGGACAGGGAGAAGCAGGGACCCAGTACTTC. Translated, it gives CASSLGQGEAGTQYF.

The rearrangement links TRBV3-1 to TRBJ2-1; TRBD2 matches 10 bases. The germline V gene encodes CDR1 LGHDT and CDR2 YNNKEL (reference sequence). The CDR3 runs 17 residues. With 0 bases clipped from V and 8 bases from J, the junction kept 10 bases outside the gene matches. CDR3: CASSQELAGVMLDEQFF. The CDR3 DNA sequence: TGTGCCAGCAGCCAAGAGCTAGCGGGAGTGATGTTGGATGAGCAGTTCTTC.

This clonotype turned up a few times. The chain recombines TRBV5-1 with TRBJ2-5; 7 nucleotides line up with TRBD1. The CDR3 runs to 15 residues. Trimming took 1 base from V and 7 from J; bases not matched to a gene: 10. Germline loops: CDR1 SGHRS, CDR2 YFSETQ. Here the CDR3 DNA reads TGCGCCAGCAGCTTGAGACAGGGTCATCCGAGGACCCAGTACTTC. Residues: CASSLRQGHPRTQYF.

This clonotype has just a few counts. In DNA, the CDR3 is TGTGCCAGCAGCTCGCCCTGGACAGGGGACTACAATGAGCAGTTCTTC. Translating gives CASSSPWTGDYNEQFF. The rearrangement uses TRBV7-9 and TRBJ2-1; 9 nucleotides line up with TRBD1. Per the germline V gene, CDR1 is SEHNR and CDR2 is FQNEAQ (reference sequence). The V segment lost 4 bases and the J segment 3 bases; nucleotides outside the gene matches: 7. The CDR3 runs 16 residues. The whole variable domain, remainder taken from reference TRBV7-9 and TRBJ2-1, is DTGVSQNPRHKITKRGQNVTFRCDPISEHNRLYWYRQTLGQGPEFLTYFQNEAQLEKSRLLSDRFSAERPKGSFSTLEIQRTEQGDSAMYLCASSSPWTGDYNEQFFGPGTRLTVL.

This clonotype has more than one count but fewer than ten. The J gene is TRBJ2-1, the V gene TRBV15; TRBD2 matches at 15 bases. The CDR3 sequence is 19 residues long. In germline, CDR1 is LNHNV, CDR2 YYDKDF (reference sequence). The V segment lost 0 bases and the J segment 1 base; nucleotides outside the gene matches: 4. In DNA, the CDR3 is TGTGCCACCAGCAGAGATGCCGGACTAGCGGGAGGGTCCTACAATGAGCAGTTCTTC. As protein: CATSRDAGLAGGSYNEQFF. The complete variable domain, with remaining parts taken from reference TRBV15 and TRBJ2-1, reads DAMVIQNPRYQVTQFGKPVTLSCSQTLNHNVMYWYQQKSSQAPKLLFHYYDKDFNNEADTPDNFQSRRPNTSFCFLDIRSPGLGDTAMYLCATSRDAGLAGGSYNEQFFGPGTRLTVL.

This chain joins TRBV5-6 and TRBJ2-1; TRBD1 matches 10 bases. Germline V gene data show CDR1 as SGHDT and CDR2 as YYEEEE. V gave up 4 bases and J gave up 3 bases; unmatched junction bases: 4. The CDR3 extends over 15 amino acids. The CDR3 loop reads CASSETGGVYNEQFF. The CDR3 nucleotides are TGTGCCAGCAGCGAGACAGGGGGCGTCTACAATGAGCAGTTCTTC.

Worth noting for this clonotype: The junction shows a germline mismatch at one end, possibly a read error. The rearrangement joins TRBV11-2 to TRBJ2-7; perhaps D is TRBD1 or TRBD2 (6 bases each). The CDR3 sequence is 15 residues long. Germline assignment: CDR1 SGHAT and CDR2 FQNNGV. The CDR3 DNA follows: TGTGCCGGCAGCTTAGTCGGGGGCTCCTCTCACGAGCAGTACTTC. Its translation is CAGSLVGGSSHEQYF.

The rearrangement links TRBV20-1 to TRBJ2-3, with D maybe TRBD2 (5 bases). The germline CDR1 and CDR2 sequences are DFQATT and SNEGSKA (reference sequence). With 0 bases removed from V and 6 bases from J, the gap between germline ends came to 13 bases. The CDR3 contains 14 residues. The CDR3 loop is CSAREIGRYDTQYF. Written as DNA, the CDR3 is TGCAGTGCTAGAGAGATAGGGAGATATGATACGCAGTATTTT.

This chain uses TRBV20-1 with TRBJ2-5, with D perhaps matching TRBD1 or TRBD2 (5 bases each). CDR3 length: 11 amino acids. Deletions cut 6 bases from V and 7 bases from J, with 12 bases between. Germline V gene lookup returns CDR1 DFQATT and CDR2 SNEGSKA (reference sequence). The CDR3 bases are TGCAGTGCAAGGGAGCAGGGGACCCAGTACTTC. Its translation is CSAREQGTQYF.

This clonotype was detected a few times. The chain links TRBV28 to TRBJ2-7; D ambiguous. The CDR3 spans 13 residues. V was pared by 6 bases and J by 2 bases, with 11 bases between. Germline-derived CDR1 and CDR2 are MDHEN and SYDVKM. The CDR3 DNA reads TGTGCCAGCAGCCCTACTTTCACCTACGAGCAGTACTTC. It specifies CASSPTFTYEQYF. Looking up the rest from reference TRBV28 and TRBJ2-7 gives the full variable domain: DVKVTQSSRYLVKRTGEKVFLECVQDMDHENMFWYRQDPGLGLRLIYFSYDVKMKEKGDIPEGYSVSREKKERFSLILESASTNQTSMYLCASSPTFTYEQYFGPGTRLTVT.

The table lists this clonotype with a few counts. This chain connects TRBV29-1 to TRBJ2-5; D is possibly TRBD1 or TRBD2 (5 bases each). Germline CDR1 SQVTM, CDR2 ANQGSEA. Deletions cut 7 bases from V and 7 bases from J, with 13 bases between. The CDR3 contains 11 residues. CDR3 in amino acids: CSAGTEGTQYF. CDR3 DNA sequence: TGCAGCGCTGGGACCGAAGGGACCCAGTACTTC. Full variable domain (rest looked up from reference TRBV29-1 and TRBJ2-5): SAVISQKPSRDICQRGTSLTIQCQVDSQVTMMFWYRQQPGQSLTLIATANQGSEATYESGFVIDKFPISRPNLTFSTLTVSNMSPEDSSIYLCSAGTEGTQYFGPGTRLLVL.

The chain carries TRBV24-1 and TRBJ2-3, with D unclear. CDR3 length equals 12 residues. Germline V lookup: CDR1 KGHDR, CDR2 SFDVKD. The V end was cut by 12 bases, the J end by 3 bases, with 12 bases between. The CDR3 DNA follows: TGTGCCTCTGGTGGGGAAACAGATACGCAGTATTTT. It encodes CASGGETDTQYF.

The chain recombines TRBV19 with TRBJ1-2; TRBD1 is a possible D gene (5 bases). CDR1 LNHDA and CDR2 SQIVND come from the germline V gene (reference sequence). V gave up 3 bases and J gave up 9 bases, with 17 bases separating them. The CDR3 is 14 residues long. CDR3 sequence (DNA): TGTGCCAGTAGTATTATCGGGGCGTATAATAGCTACACCTTC. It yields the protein CASSIIGAYNSYTF.

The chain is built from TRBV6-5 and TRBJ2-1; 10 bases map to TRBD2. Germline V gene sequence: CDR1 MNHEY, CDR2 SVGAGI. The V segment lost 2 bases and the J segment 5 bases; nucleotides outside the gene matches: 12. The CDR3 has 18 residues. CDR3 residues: CASSYPNRPSGRHNEQFF. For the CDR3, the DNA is TGTGCCAGCAGTTACCCAAACCGCCCTAGCGGGAGACACAATGAGCAGTTCTTC.

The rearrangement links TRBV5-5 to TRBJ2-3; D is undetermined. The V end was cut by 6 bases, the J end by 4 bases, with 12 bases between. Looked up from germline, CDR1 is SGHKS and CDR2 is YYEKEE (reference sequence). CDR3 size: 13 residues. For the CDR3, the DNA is TGTGCCAGCATCCCCCACTTGGCAGATACGCAGTATTTT. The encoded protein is CASIPHLADTQYF.

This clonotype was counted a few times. The CDR3, as DNA: TGTGCCAGCAGCTTAGCTTCTGGGGCACGGCACAATGAGCAGTACTTC. Its translation is CASSLASGARHNEQYF. The chain has TRBV7-8 and TRBJ2-4; D possibly corresponds to TRBD1 (5 bases). This CDR3 is 16 amino acids long. Trimming cost V 0 bases and J 13 bases, with 22 bases left between them. Germline V gene sequence: CDR1 SGHVS, CDR2 FQNEAQ.

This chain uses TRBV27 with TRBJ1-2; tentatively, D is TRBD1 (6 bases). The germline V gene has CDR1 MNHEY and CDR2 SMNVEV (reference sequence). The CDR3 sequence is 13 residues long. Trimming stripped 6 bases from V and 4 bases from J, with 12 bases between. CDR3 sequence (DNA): TGTGCCAGCAGGGGGGGCAGGGGCTATGGCTACACCTTC. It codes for CASRGGRGYGYTF.

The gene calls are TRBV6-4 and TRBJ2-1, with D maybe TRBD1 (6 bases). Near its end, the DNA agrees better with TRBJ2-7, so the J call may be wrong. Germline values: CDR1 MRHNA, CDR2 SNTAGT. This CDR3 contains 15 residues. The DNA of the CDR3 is TGTGCCAGCAGTGTTAGCAGGGGCTCCTACAATGAGCAGTACTTC. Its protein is CASSVSRGSYNEQYF.

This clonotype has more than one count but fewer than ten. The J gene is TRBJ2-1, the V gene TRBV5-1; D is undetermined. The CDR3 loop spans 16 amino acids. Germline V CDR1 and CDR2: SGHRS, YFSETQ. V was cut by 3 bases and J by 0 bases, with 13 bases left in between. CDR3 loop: CASSSAQQSSYNEQFF. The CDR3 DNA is TGCGCCAGCAGCTCCGCCCAGCAGAGCTCCTACAATGAGCAGTTCTTC.

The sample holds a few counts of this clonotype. CDR3 bases: TGCAGCGTTATATTGGGAATTTCCTCATCCTACGAGCAGTACTTC. Residues: CSVILGISSSYEQYF. The chain has TRBV29-1 and TRBJ2-7, with D unresolved. The CDR3 consists of 15 residues. Germline-derived CDR1 and CDR2 are SQVTM and ANQGSEA. Trimming took off 5 bases at V and 1 base at J, with 18 bases between the two ends.